This TCR beta chain comes out of a study of blood T cells in healthy people across ages. About this clonotype: Its antigen remains unidentified.

The CDR3 covers 13 residues. V gave up 11 bases and J gave up 4 bases, with 17 bases separating them. Looked up from germline, CDR1 is MNHNY and CDR2 is SVGAGI (reference sequence). A second PCR of 7 to 11 cycles used a sample-barcoded 5' primer and a J-beta primer mix. Through a template-switch adaptor with 12 random nucleotides, each cDNA molecule received a tag. TCRdb redid the calling of the 5' RACE reads with MiXCR, one entry per CDR3 protein. The sample records more than 1.4 million distinct CDR3 sequences, roughly 45% being singletons. Overall study results and limits: Compared with aged donors, long-lived donors showed fewer expanded clones, suggesting selection.

Each sample used at least 6.5 million PBMCs. The chain recombines TRBV6-6 with TRBJ1-2; D is possibly TRBD1 (6 bases). The specimen sequenced was blood. This TCR derives from a woman under 30 in good health. CDR3 coding DNA: TGTGCCGGGATGGGGGGGGCGCCCTATGGCTACACCTTC. Residues: CAGMGGAPYGYTF.